The 20 T cell receptor beta chains below were found in one sample sequenced in a study. TCRdb called the RT-PCR reads again in MiXCR, with one record for every CDR3 protein. This sample yields fewer than 800,000 distinct CDR3 sequences, of which more than 13% are seen a single time; 3.6% belongs to the top ten. The specimen was memory CD4+ T cells from blood. The receptors derive from a female donor in good health, serving as a healthy control.

This clonotype occurred many times. This chain uses TRBV7-3 with TRBJ2-5, with 8 positions matching TRBD1. J gave up 4 bases and V 5 bases, and 6 bases lay outside the gene matches. The length of the CDR3 is 14 residues. Germline values: CDR1 SGHTA, CDR2 FQGTGA. The CDR3 reads CASSRTGQGETQYF. For the CDR3, the DNA is TGTGCCAGCAGCCGGACAGGGCAGGGAGAGACCCAGTACTTC.

This clonotype occurred a few times. This chain links TRBV7-6 with TRBJ1-6, with 8 positions matching TRBD1. J was trimmed by 5 bases and V by 3 bases; bases with no gene match: 3. CDR1 and CDR2 (germline): SGHVS, FNYEAQ. The CDR3 length is 15 residues. The CDR3 loop reads CASSFRTGNNSPLHF. As DNA, the CDR3 is TGTGCCAGCAGCTTTCGGACAGGGAATAATTCACCCCTCCACTTT.

In this sample, this clonotype turned up a few times. This chain connects TRBV5-1 to TRBJ2-2, with a possible D match to TRBD1 (6 bases). Germline V gene lookup returns CDR1 SGHRS and CDR2 YFSETQ. The CDR3 has 17 amino acids. With 0 bases removed from V and 4 bases from J, the gap between germline ends came to 16 bases. The CDR3 region has the DNA TGCGCCAGCAGCTTGGCCTCAGGGGTTCGTGCCACCGGGGAGCTGTTTTTT. Protein: CASSLASGVRATGELFF.

This clonotype was observed a single time. One end of the junction fails to match germline, which may point to a read error. J is TRBJ1-6 and V is TRBV27, with a tentative D call TRBD1 (6 bases). The CDR3 contains 15 residues. Per the germline V gene, CDR1 is MNHEY and CDR2 is SMNVEV (reference sequence). The DNA of the CDR3 is TGTGCCAGCAGTTTATCGAGGCAGGGGAATTCTCCCCTCCACTTT. Protein product: CASSLSRQGNSPLHF.

The rearrangement links TRBV10-3 to TRBJ2-3; D remains unclear. CDR1 is ENHRY and CDR2 is SYGVKD in the germline V gene. CDR3 length: 13 residues. Trimming removed 10 bases from V and 0 bases from J, with 11 bases in between. CDR3 nucleotides: TGTGCCACAATCAGAGGAAGCACAGATACGCAGTATTTT. It specifies CATIRGSTDTQYF.

The rearrangement joins TRBV18 to TRBJ2-1; 12 positions agree with TRBD2. This CDR3 has 18 residues. The germline CDR1 and CDR2 sequences are KGHSH and LQKENI. V was pared by 5 bases and J by 0 bases, with 8 bases of the junction left unmatched. The CDR3 region has the DNA TGTGCCAGCTCATCGTATACTAGCGGGAGGAGCTCCTACAATGAGCAGTTCTTC. Protein: CASSSYTSGRSSYNEQFF.

This clonotype was detected only a few times. The chain has TRBV7-9 and TRBJ1-1, with TRBD1 matching over 7 bases. V lost 7 bases and J lost 0; bases outside the gene matches: 2. Germline CDR1 is SEHNR and CDR2 is FQNEAQ (reference sequence). CDR3 size: 13 residues. CDR3 in DNA: TGTGCCAGCAAGACAGGGATGAACACTGAAGCTTTCTTT. As protein: CASKTGMNTEAFF.

This clonotype was detected a few times. The V gene is TRBV9, the J gene TRBJ2-2, with unresolved D. The V and J ends lost 3 bases and 6 bases respectively, with 12 bases between them. Germline loops: CDR1 SGDLS, CDR2 YYNGEE. CDR3 size: 14 residues. CDR3 region: CASSDQRSAGELFF. As DNA, the CDR3 is TGTGCCAGCAGCGACCAAAGAAGTGCCGGGGAGCTGTTTTTT.

This clonotype was recorded many times. V and J are TRBV7-2 and TRBJ2-3, with TRBD2 identical over 7 bases. V gave up 5 bases and J gave up 4 bases; unmatched junction bases: 12. Looked up from germline, CDR1 is SGHTA and CDR2 is FQGNSA. The CDR3 spans 16 residues. The CDR3 loop is CASSPRVVGGSDTQYF. CDR3 DNA sequence: TGTGCCAGCAGCCCCCGGGTAGTGGGGGGGTCAGATACGCAGTATTTT.

This clonotype was found a few times. The CDR3 region has the DNA TGTGCCGCTCAGAACACCGGGGAGCTGTTTTTT. It translates to CAAQNTGELFF. The chain links TRBV30 to TRBJ2-2; D gene uncertain. The V end was cut by 8 bases, the J end by 1 base, with 5 bases between. The CDR3 runs to 11 residues. Germline V gene sequence: CDR1 GTSNPN, CDR2 SVGIG (reference sequence).

This sequence joins TRBV7-9 and TRBJ2-3; 8 bases map to TRBD1. V shed 2 bases and J 10 bases; nucleotides not matched to a gene: 2. In germline, CDR1 is SEHNR, CDR2 FQNEAQ (reference sequence). The CDR3 is made up of 12 amino acids. CDR3: CASSLMDRAQYF. In DNA, the CDR3 is TGTGCCAGCAGCTTAATGGACAGGGCGCAGTATTTT.

This clonotype was counted ten times or more. V is TRBV4-3 and J is TRBJ1-1; 7 bases match TRBD1. The length of the CDR3 is 16 residues. Germline V gives CDR1 LGHNA, CDR2 YSLEER. V shed 1 base, J shed 1 base, and the junction held 6 bases outside the gene matches. For the CDR3, the DNA is TGCGCCAGCAGCCAAGTCCAGGGGGTCCAGAACACTGAAGCTTTCTTT. Protein: CASSQVQGVQNTEAFF.

V usage is TRBV10-3 and J usage is TRBJ1-6; possible D gene TRBD1, 5 bases. Per germline, CDR1 ENHRY and CDR2 SYGVKD. V was cut by 2 bases and J by 5 bases, with 7 bases left in between. This CDR3 contains 14 residues. CDR3: CAISELGDNSPLHF. The CDR3 DNA follows: TGTGCCATCAGTGAGCTGGGGGATAATTCACCCCTCCACTTT.

In its sample, this clonotype was seen many times. V and J are TRBV4-3 and TRBJ2-3; 11 bases match TRBD2. Germline lookup yields CDR1 LGHNA and CDR2 YSLEER. V lost 6 bases and J lost 2; bases outside the gene matches: 7. There are 16 residues in the CDR3. CDR3 residues: CASSRTSGSLTDTQYF. The CDR3, as DNA: TGCGCCAGCAGTCGGACTAGCGGGTCTCTCACAGATACGCAGTATTTT.

The chain employs TRBV15 and TRBJ2-2, with 10 nucleotides matching TRBD1. V lost 5 bases, J lost 3 bases, and 0 bases stayed unmatched. Germline assignment: CDR1 LNHNV and CDR2 YYDKDF (reference sequence). The CDR3 loop spans 14 amino acids. CDR3 sequence: CATSGTGDTGELFF. CDR3 nucleotide sequence: TGTGCCACCAGCGGGACAGGGGACACCGGGGAGCTGTTTTTT.

This clonotype was counted a few times. This chain uses TRBV14 with TRBJ2-2; no clear D gene. V was trimmed by 5 bases and J by 5 bases, leaving 9 bases between them. Germline V gene sequence: CDR1 SGHDN, CDR2 FVKESK. The CDR3 sequence is 13 residues long. The CDR3 DNA follows: TGTGCCAGCAGCATCCTCGGAACCGGGGAGCTGTTTTTT. Its protein is CASSILGTGELFF.

This clonotype was seen ten or more times. The chain combines TRBV20-1 with TRBJ2-1; tentatively, D is TRBD1 or TRBD2 (5 bases each). Germline CDR1 and CDR2: DFQATT and SNEGSKA (reference sequence). The CDR3 contains 18 residues. Deletions cut 6 bases from V and 1 base from J, with 25 bases between. This CDR3 reads CSAISVSGGHGSYNEQFF. The CDR3 DNA follows: TGCAGTGCCATCTCTGTCTCTGGAGGACATGGGTCCTACAATGAGCAGTTCTTC.

The J gene is TRBJ2-6, the V gene TRBV6-1; D not certain. The CDR3 is made up of 14 amino acids. V lost 4 bases, J lost 0 bases, and 4 bases lay in between. Looked up from germline, CDR1 is MNHNS and CDR2 is SASEGT. CDR3 amino acids: CASSVSSGANVLTF. CDR3 sequence (DNA): TGTGCCAGCAGTGTAAGCTCTGGGGCCAACGTCCTGACTTTC.

This clonotype was recorded at least ten times. The chain uses TRBV12-3 or TRBV12-4 and TRBJ2-1, with 15 bases aligning to TRBD2. The CDR3 covers 19 residues. With 5 bases clipped from V and 2 bases from J, the junction kept 10 bases outside the gene matches. The CDR3 coding sequence is TGTGCCAGCAGTCCAACTGGACTAGCGGGGGGGGCACCCTACAATGAGCAGTTCTTC. This encodes CASSPTGLAGGAPYNEQFF.

This clonotype was counted between two and nine times. The rearrangement links TRBV5-5 to TRBJ1-2, with 7 bases identical to TRBD1. Trimming took 2 bases from V and 5 from J; bases not matched to a gene: 6. Germline assignment: CDR1 SGHKS and CDR2 YYEKEE (reference sequence). This CDR3 contains 14 residues. The CDR3 here is CASSFGTEKYGYTF. CDR3 bases: TGTGCCAGCAGCTTCGGGACAGAGAAATATGGCTACACCTTC.